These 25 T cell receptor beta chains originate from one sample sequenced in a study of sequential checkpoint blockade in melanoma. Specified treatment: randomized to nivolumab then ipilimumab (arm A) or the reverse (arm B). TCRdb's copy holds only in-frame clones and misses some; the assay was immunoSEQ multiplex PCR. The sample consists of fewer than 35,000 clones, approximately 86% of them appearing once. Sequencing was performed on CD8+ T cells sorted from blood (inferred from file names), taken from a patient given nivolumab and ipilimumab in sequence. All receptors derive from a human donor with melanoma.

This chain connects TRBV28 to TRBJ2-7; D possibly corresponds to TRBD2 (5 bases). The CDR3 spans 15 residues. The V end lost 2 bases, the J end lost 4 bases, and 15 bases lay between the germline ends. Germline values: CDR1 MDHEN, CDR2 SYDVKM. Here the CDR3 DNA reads TGTGCCAGCAGTTTACCCCGGAGGAGATCTTACGAGCAGTACTTC. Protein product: CASSLPRRRSYEQYF.

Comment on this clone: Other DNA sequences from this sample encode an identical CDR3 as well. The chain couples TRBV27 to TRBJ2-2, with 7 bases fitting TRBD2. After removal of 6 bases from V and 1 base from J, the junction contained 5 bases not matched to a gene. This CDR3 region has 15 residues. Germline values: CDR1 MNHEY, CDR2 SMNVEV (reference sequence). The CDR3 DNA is TGTGCCAGCAGCCCTATAGCGGGGAACACCGGGGAGCTGTTTTTT. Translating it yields CASSPIAGNTGELFF.

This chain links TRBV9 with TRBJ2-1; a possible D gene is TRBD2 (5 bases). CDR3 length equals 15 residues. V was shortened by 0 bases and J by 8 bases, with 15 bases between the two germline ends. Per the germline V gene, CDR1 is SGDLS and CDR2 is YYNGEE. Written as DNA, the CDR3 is TGTGCCAGCAGCGTAGTGGGGAGCCGGGTCCATGAGCAGTTCTTC. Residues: CASSVVGSRVHEQFF.

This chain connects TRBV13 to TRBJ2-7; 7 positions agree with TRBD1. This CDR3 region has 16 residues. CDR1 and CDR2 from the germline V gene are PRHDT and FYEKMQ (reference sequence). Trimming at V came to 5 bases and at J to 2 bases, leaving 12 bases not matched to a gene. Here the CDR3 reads CASSAIRDSEPYEQYF. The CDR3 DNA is TGTGCCAGCAGCGCTATCCGGGACAGTGAACCCTACGAGCAGTACTTC. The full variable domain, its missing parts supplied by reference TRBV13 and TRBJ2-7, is AAGVIQSPRHLIKEKRETATLKCYPIPRHDTVYWYQQGPGQDPQFLISFYEKMQSDKGSIPDRFSAQQFSDYHSELNMSSLELGDSALYFCASSAIRDSEPYEQYFGPGTRLTVT.

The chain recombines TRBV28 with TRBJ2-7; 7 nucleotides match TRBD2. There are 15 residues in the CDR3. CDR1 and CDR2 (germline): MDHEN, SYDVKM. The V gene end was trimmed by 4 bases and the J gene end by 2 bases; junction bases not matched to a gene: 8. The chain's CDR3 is CASSWPPAGAYEQYF. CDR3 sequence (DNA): TGTGCCAGCAGTTGGCCCCCGGCGGGGGCCTACGAGCAGTACTTC.

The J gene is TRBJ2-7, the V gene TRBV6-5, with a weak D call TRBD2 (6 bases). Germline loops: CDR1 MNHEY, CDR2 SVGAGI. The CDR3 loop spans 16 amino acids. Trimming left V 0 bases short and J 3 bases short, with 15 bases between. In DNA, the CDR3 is TGTGCCAGCAGTTACTCGAAGCGGCGGAGGGGCTACGAGCAGTACTTC. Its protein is CASSYSKRRRGYEQYF.

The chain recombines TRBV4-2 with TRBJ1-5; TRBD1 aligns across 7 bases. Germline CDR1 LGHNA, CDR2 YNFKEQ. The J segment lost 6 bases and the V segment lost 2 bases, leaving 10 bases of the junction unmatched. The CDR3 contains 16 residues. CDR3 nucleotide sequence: TGTGCCAGCAGCCAATCACTAGGAGGGGGCATTCAGCCCCAGCATTTT. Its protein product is CASSQSLGGGIQPQHF.

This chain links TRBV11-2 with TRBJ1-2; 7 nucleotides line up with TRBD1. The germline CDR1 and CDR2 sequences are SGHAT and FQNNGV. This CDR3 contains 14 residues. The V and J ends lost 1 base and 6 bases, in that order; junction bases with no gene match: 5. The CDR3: CASSLVRGRDGYTF. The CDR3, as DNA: TGTGCCAGCAGCTTAGTGAGGGGGCGGGATGGCTACACCTTC.

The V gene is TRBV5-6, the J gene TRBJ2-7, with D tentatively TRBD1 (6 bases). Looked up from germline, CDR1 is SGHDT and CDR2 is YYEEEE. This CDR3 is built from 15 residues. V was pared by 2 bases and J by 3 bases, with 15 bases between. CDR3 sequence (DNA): TGTGCCAGCAGCTTAGACCAGGGGCGGTACTACGAGCAGTACTTC. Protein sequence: CASSLDQGRYYEQYF.

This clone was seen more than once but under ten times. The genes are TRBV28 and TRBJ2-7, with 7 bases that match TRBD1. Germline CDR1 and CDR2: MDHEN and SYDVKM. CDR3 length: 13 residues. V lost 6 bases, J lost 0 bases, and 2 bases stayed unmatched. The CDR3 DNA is TGTGCCAGCAGGCGGACAGGCTCCTACGAGCAGTACTTC. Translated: CASRRTGSYEQYF. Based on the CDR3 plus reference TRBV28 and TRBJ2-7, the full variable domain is DVKVTQSSRYLVKRTGEKVFLECVQDMDHENMFWYRQDPGLGLRLIYFSYDVKMKEKGDIPEGYSVSREKKERFSLILESASTNQTSMYLCASRRTGSYEQYFGPGTRLTVT.

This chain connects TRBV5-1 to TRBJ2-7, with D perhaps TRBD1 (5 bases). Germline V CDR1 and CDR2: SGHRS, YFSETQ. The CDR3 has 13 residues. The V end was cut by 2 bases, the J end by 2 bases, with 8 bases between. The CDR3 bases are TGCGCCAGCAGCTTAGGCAGGGCCTACGAGCAGTACTTC. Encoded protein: CASSLGRAYEQYF.

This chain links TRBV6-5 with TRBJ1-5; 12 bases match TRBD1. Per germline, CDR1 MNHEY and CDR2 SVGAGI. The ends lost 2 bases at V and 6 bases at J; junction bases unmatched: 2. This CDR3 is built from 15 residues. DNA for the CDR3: TGTGCCAGCAGTTACGGGGACAGGGGGCTTCAGCCCCAGCATTTT. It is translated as CASSYGDRGLQPQHF.

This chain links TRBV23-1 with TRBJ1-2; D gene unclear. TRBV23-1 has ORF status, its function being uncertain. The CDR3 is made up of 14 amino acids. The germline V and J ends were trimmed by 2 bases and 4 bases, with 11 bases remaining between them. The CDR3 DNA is TGCGCCAGCAGTCAAGAGGCAAAAGGCTATGGCTACACCTTC. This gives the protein CASSQEAKGYGYTF.

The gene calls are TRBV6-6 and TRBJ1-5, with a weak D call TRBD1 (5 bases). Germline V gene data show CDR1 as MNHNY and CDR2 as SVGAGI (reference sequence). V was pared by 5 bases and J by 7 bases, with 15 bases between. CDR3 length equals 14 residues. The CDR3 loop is CASSPRGEGQPQHF. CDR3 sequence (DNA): TGTGCCAGCAGTCCCCGGGGGGAGGGCCAGCCCCAGCATTTT.

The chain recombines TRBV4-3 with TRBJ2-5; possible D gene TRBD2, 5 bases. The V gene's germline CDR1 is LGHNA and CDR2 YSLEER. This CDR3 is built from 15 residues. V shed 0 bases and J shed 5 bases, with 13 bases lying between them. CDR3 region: CASSQDPDWAETQYF. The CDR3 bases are TGCGCCAGCAGCCAAGACCCGGACTGGGCTGAGACCCAGTACTTC.

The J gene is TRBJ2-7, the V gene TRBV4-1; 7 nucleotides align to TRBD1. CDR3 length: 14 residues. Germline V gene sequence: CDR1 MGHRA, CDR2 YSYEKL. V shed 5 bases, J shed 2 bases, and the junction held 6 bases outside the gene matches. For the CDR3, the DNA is TGCGCCAGCAGCTACCGGGACAGAACCTACGAGCAGTACTTC. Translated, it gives CASSYRDRTYEQYF.

Here the CDR3 DNA reads TGTGCCAGCAGTTACGGGGGCCTTAATTCACCCCTCCACTTT. It encodes CASSYGGLNSPLHF. This chain joins TRBV6-5 and TRBJ1-6; D possibly corresponds to TRBD1 (6 bases). Trimming cost V 2 bases and J 6 bases, with 8 bases left between them. CDR1 and CDR2 (germline): MNHEY, SVGAGI. The length of the CDR3 is 14 residues.

The CDR3 protein is CASSLGGQGAWGYTF. CDR3 in DNA: TGTGCCAGCAGCTTAGGTGGACAGGGGGCCTGGGGCTACACCTTC. The gene calls are TRBV11-2 and TRBJ1-2; 11 nucleotides agree with TRBD1. Germline assignment: CDR1 SGHAT and CDR2 FQNNGV. V shed 1 base and J 8 bases; nucleotides not matched to a gene: 6. The CDR3 is made up of 15 amino acids.

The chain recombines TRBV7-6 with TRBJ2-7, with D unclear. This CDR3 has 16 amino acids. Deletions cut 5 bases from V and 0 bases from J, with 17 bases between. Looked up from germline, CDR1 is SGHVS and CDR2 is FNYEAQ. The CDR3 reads CASSPLPQASSYEQYF. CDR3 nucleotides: TGTGCCAGCAGCCCCCTCCCGCAGGCGAGCTCCTACGAGCAGTACTTC.

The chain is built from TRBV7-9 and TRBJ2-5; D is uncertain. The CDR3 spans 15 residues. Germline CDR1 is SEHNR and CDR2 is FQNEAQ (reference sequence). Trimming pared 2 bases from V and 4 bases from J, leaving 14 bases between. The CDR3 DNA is TGTGCCAGCAGCTTAATACTGAAGCATGGAGAGACCCAGTACTTC. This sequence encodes CASSLILKHGETQYF.

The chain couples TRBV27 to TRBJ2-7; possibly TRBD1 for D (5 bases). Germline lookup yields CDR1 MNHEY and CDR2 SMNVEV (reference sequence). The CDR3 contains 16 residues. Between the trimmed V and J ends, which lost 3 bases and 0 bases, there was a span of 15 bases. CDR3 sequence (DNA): TGTGCCAGCAGTTTGGGTTCCAGGGTTGGCTCCTACGAGCAGTACTTC. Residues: CASSLGSRVGSYEQYF.

CDR3 amino acids: CASSQEGQGLENTIYF. The CDR3 DNA is TGCGCCAGCAGCCAAGAGGGACAGGGGTTAGAAAACACCATATATTTT. The chain is built from TRBV4-3 and TRBJ1-3; 10 bases fit TRBD1. Germline CDR1 reads LGHNA; CDR2 reads YSLEER. V dropped 0 bases and J dropped 6; count of bases not matched to a gene: 5. The CDR3 loop spans 16 amino acids.

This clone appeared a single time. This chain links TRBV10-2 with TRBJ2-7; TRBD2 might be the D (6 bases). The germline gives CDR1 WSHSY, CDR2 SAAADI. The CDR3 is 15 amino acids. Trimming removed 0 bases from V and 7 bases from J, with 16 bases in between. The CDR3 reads CASSESTRLVGEQYF. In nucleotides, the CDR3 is TGCGCCAGCAGTGAGTCGACTAGGCTCGTGGGGGAGCAGTACTTC.

For the CDR3, the DNA is TGTGCCAGCAGCCTCGGACAGGAGACAGATACGCAGTATTTT. This codes for CASSLGQETDTQYF. The chain couples TRBV7-9 to TRBJ2-3; 7 bases are shared with TRBD1. V was pared by 5 bases and J by 3 bases, with 5 bases of the junction left unmatched. The CDR3 contains 14 residues. In germline, CDR1 is SEHNR, CDR2 FQNEAQ (reference sequence).

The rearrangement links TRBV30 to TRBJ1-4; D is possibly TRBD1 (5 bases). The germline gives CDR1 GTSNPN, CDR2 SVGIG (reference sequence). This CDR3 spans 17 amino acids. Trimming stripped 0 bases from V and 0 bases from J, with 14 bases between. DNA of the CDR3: TGTGCCTGGAGTGTACCCAGGGCCAAAGCAACTAATGAAAAACTGTTTTTT. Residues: CAWSVPRAKATNEKLFF.